A selection of T cell receptor beta chains follows, all from one sample in a study of T cells in Graves' hyperthyroidism and ophthalmopathy. Each CDR3 protein is one row after TCRdb ran MiXCR on the multiplex PCR reads. The sample records more than 350,000 distinct CDR3 sequences, approximately 17% being singletons. The sequencing input was blood. These receptors all come from a woman aged 25 to 39 with Graves' hyperthyroidism that later progressed to Graves' ophthalmopathy. Both conserved end residues are part of each CDR3. D genes are given only for firm matches. Size is stated for part of the rows, as once, few or many counts, or as a class when the clone is expanded.

CDR3 length,clone size,V gene,D gene,J gene,CDR3 DNA,CDR3 protein
11,NA,TRBV20-1,NA,TRBJ2-1,TGCAGTGCTGGGGGATCGGGGGCTTTGTTCTTC,CSAGGSGALFF
15,NA,TRBV4-2,NA,TRBJ1-4,TGTGCCAGCAGCTTGATGGGGGACACTAATGAAAAACTGTTTTTT,CASSLMGDTNEKLFF
15,many,TRBV5-1,NA,TRBJ2-3,TGCGCCAGCAGCTTGGTAGGCAGGGGGGCAGATACGCAGTATTTT,CASSLVGRGADTQYF
12,many,TRBV2,NA,TRBJ1-5,TGTGCCAGCAGTGAAACGAATCAGCCCCAGCATTTT,CASSETNQPQHF
13,many,TRBV11-3,NA,TRBJ2-7,TGTGCCAGCAGCTTAGAATCTCCCTACGAGCAGTACTTC,CASSLESPYEQYF
17,few,TRBV6-4,NA,TRBJ2-4,TGTGCCAGCAGTGACTCCCAGGAGGAACTAGCCAAAAACATTCAGTACTTC,CASSDSQEELAKNIQYF
15,NA,TRBV7-2,NA,TRBJ2-7,TGTGCCAGCAGCTTACTTGGGGGACGTCGCTACGAGCAGTACTTC,CASSLLGGRRYEQYF
14,many,TRBV30,NA,TRBJ2-7,TGTGCCTGGAGACCGAACAGGGAGGCGAACGAGCAGTACTTC,CAWRPNREANEQYF
11,NA,TRBV2,NA,TRBJ2-7,TGTGCCAGCAGAGGGATCAACGAGCAGTACTTC,CASRGINEQYF
14,few,TRBV20-1,NA,TRBJ1-2,TGCAGTGCTAGAGTCAAGGAGTCTAACTATGGCTACACCTTC,CSARVKESNYGYTF
15,few,TRBV5-1,TRBD1,TRBJ2-1,TGCGCCAGCAGCTTGGAGGGGGCGAGTTACAATGAGCAGTTCTTC,CASSLEGASYNEQFF
13,many,TRBV2,TRBD1,TRBJ1-1,TGTGCCAGCCGGGACAGGCGGGTCACTGAAGCTTTCTTT,CASRDRRVTEAFF
14,NA,TRBV2,TRBD1,TRBJ2-7,TGTGCCAGCAGGCGGGACAGGACCTCCTACGAGCAGTACTTC,CASRRDRTSYEQYF
18,many,TRBV6-2/TRBV6-3,TRBD1,TRBJ1-2,TGTGCCAGCAGTGATCCGAGGACAGGTATTGTAGCTAACTATGGCTACACCTTC,CASSDPRTGIVANYGYTF
15,NA,TRBV20-1,TRBD1,TRBJ2-6,TGCAGTGCTAACAGGGGAGATAGTGGGGCCAACGTCCTGACTTTC,CSANRGDSGANVLTF
16,NA,TRBV5-4,TRBD2,TRBJ2-3,TGTGCCAGCAGCTTGTCGGGCGGGGGAGCAGCAGATACGCAGTATTTT,CASSLSGGGAADTQYF
15,few,TRBV19,NA,TRBJ1-5,TGTGCCAGTACCCAACCGGGATACAGTAATCAGCCCCAGCATTTT,CASTQPGYSNQPQHF
15,many,TRBV2,TRBD2,TRBJ2-3,TGTGCCAGCAGTGATCTGCGGGGGGGCACAGATACGCAGTATTTT,CASSDLRGGTDTQYF
14,many,TRBV18,TRBD1,TRBJ1-2,TGTGCCAGCTCACCACGGACAGGGGACCATGGCTACACCTTC,CASSPRTGDHGYTF
12,many,TRBV2,NA,TRBJ2-5,TGTGCCAGCAACGGTCCTGCAGAGACCCAGTACTTC,CASNGPAETQYF
13,many,TRBV20-1,TRBD2,TRBJ2-7,TGCAGTGCGCCCGGGACTAGCTTCTACGAGCAGTACTTC,CSAPGTSFYEQYF
16,NA,TRBV20-1,NA,TRBJ2-1,TGCAGTGCTAGAGATCGAGACAGTAACCCTTACAATGAGCAGTTCTTC,CSARDRDSNPYNEQFF
15,NA,TRBV14,NA,TRBJ2-2,TGTGCCAGCAGCCAAGAGTTAGGGAACACCGGGGAGCTGTTTTTT,CASSQELGNTGELFF
14,many,TRBV5-1,NA,TRBJ2-7,TGCGCCAGCAGCTTGACTTCGGTCGGACCCGAGCAGTACTTC,CASSLTSVGPEQYF
14,many,TRBV7-8,NA,TRBJ1-6,TGTGCCAGCACCCCTCAGGAGGGGAATTCACCCCTCCACTTT,CASTPQEGNSPLHF
14,NA,TRBV12-3/TRBV12-4,TRBD1,TRBJ1-1,TGTGCCAGCAGTACGAGGACAGGGGGCACTGAAGCTTTCTTT,CASSTRTGGTEAFF
13,few,TRBV20-1,NA,TRBJ2-3,TGCAGTGCTGGGTGGACAGAAACCGGTACGCAGTATTTT,CSAGWTETGTQYF
17,few,TRBV3-1,NA,TRBJ2-6,TGTGCCAGCAGCCACGACCAGACACGAGCCGGGGCCAACGTCCTGACTTTC,CASSHDQTRAGANVLTF
17,few,TRBV7-7,TRBD2,TRBJ2-2,TGTGCCAGCAGCCGACTAGCGGGGGGCCTTGAAACCGGGGAGCTGTTTTTT,CASSRLAGGLETGELFF
16,many,TRBV13,NA,TRBJ2-3,TGTGCCAGCAGCCCACCGCTGGGGGATGGCACAGATACGCAGTATTTT,CASSPPLGDGTDTQYF
13,NA,TRBV12-3/TRBV12-4,NA,TRBJ1-2,TGTGCCAGCAGTTTAGGGGGCCGAGACGGCTACACCTTC,CASSLGGRDGYTF
13,many,TRBV2,NA,TRBJ2-1,TGTGCCAGCAGTGAATATTCCCGGGCTGAGCAGTTCTTC,CASSEYSRAEQFF
15,NA,TRBV5-1,TRBD2,TRBJ2-7,TGCGCCAGCAGCTTGGGAGGGACTAGCTCGTACGAGCAGTACTTC,CASSLGGTSSYEQYF
15,NA,TRBV28,NA,TRBJ2-5,TGTGCCAGCACCTTGGGTGACAGTAACCAAGAGACCCAGTACTTC,CASTLGDSNQETQYF
14,many,TRBV28,TRBD1,TRBJ1-2,TGTGCCAGCGATAGCCAGGACAGGGTCTATGGCTACACCTTC,CASDSQDRVYGYTF
19,once,TRBV7-2,NA,TRBJ2-6,TGTGCCAGCAGCCCCCCGGGGGACGGAGTGTTGTCCGGGGCCAACGTCCTGACTTTC,CASSPPGDGVLSGANVLTF
16,few,TRBV5-1,TRBD1,TRBJ1-2,TGCGCCAGCGGGTATGAGGGGGACAGACGTTCGGGTGGCTACACCTTC,CASGYEGDRRSGGYTF
19,many,TRBV6-1,TRBD1,TRBJ1-2,TGTGCCAGCAGTCCCCGGGACAGGATTCATTTGCTAGCTAACTATGGCTACACCTTC,CASSPRDRIHLLANYGYTF
13,many,TRBV27,NA,TRBJ2-1,TGTGCCAGCAGACACGACTCCTACAATGAGCAGTTCTTC,CASRHDSYNEQFF
17,NA,TRBV15,NA,TRBJ2-3,TGTGCCACCAGCAGACTGGAGGGGGGGCCGAACACAGATACGCAGTATTTT,CATSRLEGGPNTDTQYF
16,many,TRBV25-1,NA,TRBJ2-2,TGTGCCAGCAGTGATGAGGCAGGGGAGAACACCGGGGAGCTGTTTTTT,CASSDEAGENTGELFF
15,NA,TRBV7-9,TRBD2,TRBJ2-1,TGTGCCAGCAGCTGGGGACTAGCGGAGTACAATGAGCAGTTCTTC,CASSWGLAEYNEQFF
17,NA,TRBV13,TRBD1,TRBJ1-6,TGTGCCAGCAGCTTAGACGGGTATCAGGGGGGAAATTCACCCCTCCACTTT,CASSLDGYQGGNSPLHF
13,NA,TRBV7-6,TRBD1,TRBJ2-7,TGTGCCAGCAGCGCAACAGGGGAATGGGAGCAGTACTTC,CASSATGEWEQYF